This entry is about one T cell receptor beta chain. Using immunoSEQ multiplex PCR, the repertoire was profiled, and TCRdb retains in-frame clones only, with some absent. The sample shows over 30,000 clones, just under 80% of them seen only once. The CDR3 is made up of 13 amino acids. CDR1 SEHNR and CDR2 FQNEAQ come from the germline V gene (reference sequence). V was pared by 7 bases and J by 6 bases, with 15 bases between. This specimen comes from a study of chemoradiotherapy in HPV16-positive cancers. The clonotype comes from a human donor with HPV-associated anogenital cancer. The source was blood, collected from a patient who underwent chemoradiotherapy. The genes are TRBV7-9 and TRBJ1-2; D remains unclear. The CDR3 DNA follows: TGTGCCAGCACCCTACCGGAGCGAGATGGCTACACCTTC. Translated, it gives CASTLPERDGYTF.